This T cell receptor beta chain was captured by sequencing in a study of OX40 agonist ivuxolimab in advanced cancers. Study background: The dose-escalation cohort was around 83% male, with a mean age of about 60 years, ranging about 20 to 85.

The CDR3 sequence is 15 residues long. Germline V gene lookup returns CDR1 SQVTM and CDR2 ANQGSEA. J was trimmed by 0 bases and V by 7 bases; bases with no gene match: 9. TCRdb's copy holds only in-frame clones and misses some; the assay was immunoSEQ multiplex PCR. The data contain approximately 84,000 clones, about 86% of them singletons. V usage is TRBV29-1 and J usage is TRBJ2-3; 8 bases are a match to TRBD2. This clonotype was obtained from an adult with an advanced solid tumor such as melanoma, head and neck, liver or kidney cancer. Here the sequenced sample was CD4+ or CD8+ T cells sorted from blood, taken in a trial of the OX40 agonist ivuxolimab. CDR3 residues: CSGNPGGVSTDTQYF. The CDR3 DNA follows: TGCAGCGGGAACCCGGGGGGGGTTAGCACAGATACGCAGTATTTT.